Each of the 23 T cell receptor beta chains below was sequenced from the same sample in a study of OX40 agonist ivuxolimab in advanced cancers. Sequencing was performed with immunoSEQ multiplex PCR; in TCRdb, only in-frame clones are kept and a portion is missing. This sample has about 30,000 clones, with approximately 88% found just once. Material: CD4+ or CD8+ T cells sorted from blood, obtained in a trial of the OX40 agonist ivuxolimab. The origin of the receptors is an adult with an advanced solid tumor such as melanoma, head and neck, liver or kidney cancer.

V gene TRBV5-1 combines with J gene TRBJ2-5, with D tentatively TRBD2 (6 bases). This CDR3 has 15 amino acids. The germline V gene has CDR1 SGHRS and CDR2 YFSETQ. The V end lost 5 bases, the J end lost 4 bases, and 18 bases lay between the germline ends. The CDR3 DNA follows: TGCGCCAGCAGTCGGGGACTCCAATCGGGAGAGACCCAGTACTTC. Translation: CASSRGLQSGETQYF.

V usage is TRBV30 and J usage is TRBJ2-2, with D unclear. CDR1 is GTSNPN and CDR2 is SVGIG in the germline V gene (reference sequence). Trimming took off 0 bases at V and 4 bases at J, with 3 bases between the two ends. The CDR3 sequence is 12 residues long. CDR3: CAWSVFTGELFF. The DNA for the CDR3 is TGTGCCTGGAGTGTATTCACCGGGGAGCTGTTTTTT. Filled out from reference TRBV30 and TRBJ2-2, the complete variable domain reads SQTIHQWPATLVQPVGSPLSLECTVEGTSNPNLYWYRQAAGRGLQLLFYSVGIGQISSEVPQNLSASRPQDRQFILSSKKLLLSDSGFYLCAWSVFTGELFFGEGSRLTVL.

J is TRBJ1-3 and V is TRBV11-2, with TRBD1 identical over 7 bases. Germline trimming cut 3 bases from V and 1 base from J; bases unmatched to any gene: 3. This CDR3 spans 15 amino acids. Germline V CDR1 and CDR2: SGHAT, FQNNGV. CDR3 region: CASSLDRTSGNTIYF. DNA for the CDR3: TGTGCCAGCAGCTTGGACAGGACGTCTGGAAACACCATATATTTT.

This chain joins TRBV19 and TRBJ1-5; perhaps TRBD1 as D (5 bases). CDR1 is LNHDA, CDR2 SQIVND, per germline (reference sequence). V was clipped by 3 bases and J by 0 bases, with 12 bases between them. The CDR3 covers 16 residues. The CDR3 coding sequence is TGTGCCAGTAGTATTGACAGATTTTATAGCAATCAGCCCCAGCATTTT. It translates to CASSIDRFYSNQPQHF.

As regards this clone: At one boundary the junction diverges from the germline segment, which might be a read error. This sequence joins TRBV2 and TRBJ2-1, with 9 bases identical to TRBD2. The germline V gene has CDR1 SNHLY and CDR2 FYNNEI. This CDR3 region has 16 residues. CDR3 sequence reads: CASREATSGSYNEQFF. The DNA for the CDR3 is TGTGCCAGCAGAGAAGCGACTAGCGGCTCCTACAATGAGCAGTTCTTC.

The chain combines TRBV7-9 with TRBJ1-1, with 9 bases identical to TRBD1. Germline V gives CDR1 SEHNR, CDR2 FQNEAQ (reference sequence). V trimming: 6 bases; J trimming: 5 bases; junction bases outside the gene matches: 4. The CDR3 length is 13 residues. As DNA, the CDR3 is TGTGCCAGCAGGGGACAGGGACGGACTGAAGCTTTCTTT. It specifies CASRGQGRTEAFF.

This chain links TRBV4-1 with TRBJ1-2; 8 nucleotides line up with TRBD1. This CDR3 contains 17 residues. Germline trimming cut 4 bases from V and 3 bases from J; bases unmatched to any gene: 13. Germline V lookup: CDR1 MGHRA, CDR2 YSYEKL. CDR3 amino acids: CASSPEILRGRDYGYTF. The CDR3 bases are TGCGCCAGCAGCCCAGAGATACTCAGGGGGCGAGACTATGGCTACACCTTC.

This chain connects TRBV5-1 to TRBJ2-2, with 10 bases identical to TRBD1. CDR1 is SGHRS and CDR2 is YFSETQ in the germline V gene. The CDR3 spans 16 residues. V was clipped by 4 bases and J by 7 bases; unmatched bases: 10. CDR3 protein: CASSPSTGGAIGELFF. CDR3 coding DNA: TGCGCCAGCAGCCCGTCGACAGGGGGCGCAATCGGGGAGCTGTTTTTT.

The chain uses TRBV10-2 and TRBJ2-3; D gene ambiguous. Trimming stripped 0 bases from V and 3 bases from J, with 7 bases between. From germline, CDR1 is WSHSY and CDR2 SAAADI. There are 14 residues in the CDR3. In DNA, the CDR3 is TGCGCCAGCAGTGAGTCTCGATTTACAGATACGCAGTATTTT. Its protein product is CASSESRFTDTQYF.

This chain joins TRBV11-2 and TRBJ1-1; D gene unclear. The CDR3 contains 11 residues. V was shortened by 4 bases and J by 5 bases, with 5 bases between the two germline ends. Per the germline V gene, CDR1 is SGHAT and CDR2 is FQNNGV. The CDR3 DNA sequence: TGTGCCAGCAGCTCCCTGACTGAAGCTTTCTTT. Translating it yields CASSSLTEAFF.

This chain joins TRBV20-1 and TRBJ2-5; D remains unclear. Per germline, CDR1 DFQATT and CDR2 SNEGSKA (reference sequence). The CDR3 contains 10 residues. V was clipped by 8 bases and J by 2 bases, with 6 bases between them. CDR3 DNA: TGCAGTCAGATACAAGAGACCCAGTACTTC. Its translation is CSQIQETQYF.

This chain uses TRBV9 with TRBJ2-3, with 8 bases matching TRBD1. Per the germline V gene, CDR1 is SGDLS and CDR2 is YYNGEE. The CDR3 length is 16 residues. The J segment lost 3 bases and the V segment lost 0 bases, leaving 6 bases of the junction unmatched. The CDR3, as DNA: TGTGCCAGCAGCGTAGCTGGGCAGGGGGCAACAGATACGCAGTATTTT. Translating gives CASSVAGQGATDTQYF.

The J gene is TRBJ1-1, the V gene TRBV14; D not resolved. CDR1 and CDR2 from the germline V gene are SGHDN and FVKESK. V lost 0 bases to trimming and J lost 0 bases, with 5 bases between them. CDR3 size: 14 residues. This CDR3 is CASSQDRLNTEAFF. The CDR3 DNA sequence: TGTGCCAGCAGCCAAGACAGGCTGAACACTGAAGCTTTCTTT.

The V and J genes are TRBV7-9 and TRBJ2-7; 11 nucleotides match TRBD1. V was pared by 6 bases and J by 3 bases, with 7 bases of the junction left unmatched. This CDR3 comprises 15 residues. Germline CDR1 SEHNR, CDR2 FQNEAQ (reference sequence). The CDR3 spells CASSYSGTGGYEQYF. As DNA, the CDR3 is TGTGCCAGCAGTTACTCCGGGACAGGGGGCTACGAGCAGTACTTC.

This chain joins TRBV10-1 and TRBJ2-7, with a tentative D call TRBD1 (6 bases). V lost 3 bases to trimming and J lost 5 bases, with 29 bases between them. CDR3 size: 19 residues. Germline V lookup: CDR1 WNHNN, CDR2 SYGVQD (reference sequence). In nucleotides, the CDR3 is TGCGCCAGCAGTGACTCCAAACAGTCTTCGGGGACAAATCCCAACGAGCAGTACTTC. It specifies CASSDSKQSSGTNPNEQYF.

This clone was seen more than once but under ten times. The chain is built from TRBV6-4 and TRBJ2-1, with 15 bases identical to TRBD2. In germline, CDR1 is MRHNA, CDR2 SNTAGT. This CDR3 contains 15 residues. The V gene end was trimmed by 2 bases and the J gene end by 7 bases; junction bases not matched to a gene: 0. Here the CDR3 reads CASSDGLAGGNEQFF. In DNA, the CDR3 is TGTGCCAGCAGTGACGGACTAGCGGGAGGGAATGAGCAGTTCTTC.

J is TRBJ2-7 and V is TRBV9; no definite D call. This CDR3 has 15 residues. Trimming took off 0 bases at V and 2 bases at J, with 12 bases between the two ends. Germline CDR1 and CDR2: SGDLS and YYNGEE. The CDR3 loop reads CASSVGEGSPYEQYF. DNA for the CDR3: TGTGCCAGCAGCGTAGGCGAAGGGTCCCCCTACGAGCAGTACTTC.

The chain couples TRBV2 to TRBJ2-1; D may match TRBD1 or TRBD2 (5 bases each). V lost 10 bases to trimming and J lost 6 bases, with 16 bases between them. The CDR3 is 13 residues long. Germline assignment: CDR1 SNHLY and CDR2 FYNNEI. In DNA, the CDR3 is TGTGCCATTTCACAAGGGACCTCCAATGAGCAGTTCTTC. Its translation: CAISQGTSNEQFF.

This rearrangement joins TRBV19 to TRBJ1-1; D is undetermined. The CDR3 extends over 12 amino acids. The germline V gene encodes CDR1 LNHDA and CDR2 SQIVND (reference sequence). Trimming left V 3 bases short and J 1 base short, with 3 bases between. The CDR3, as DNA: TGTGCCAGTAGTATGTGGAACACTGAAGCTTTCTTT. It translates to CASSMWNTEAFF. Together with reference TRBV19 and TRBJ1-1, the CDR3 gives the full variable domain: DGGITQSPKYLFRKEGQNVTLSCEQNLNHDAMYWYRQDPGQGLRLIYYSQIVNDFQKGDIAEGYSVSREKKESFPLTVTSAQKNPTAFYLCASSMWNTEAFFGQGTRLTVV.

The V and J genes are TRBV10-2 and TRBJ2-7; TRBD2 matches at 7 bases. The length of the CDR3 is 12 residues. With 5 bases clipped from V and 6 bases from J, the junction kept 4 bases outside the gene matches. Germline V gene sequence: CDR1 WSHSY, CDR2 SAAADI. The CDR3 nucleotides read TGCGCCAGCAGTCCGGGGGGAAGCGAGCAGTACTTC. Its translation is CASSPGGSEQYF.

This clone was observed a single time. The chain uses TRBV29-1 and TRBJ2-5; perhaps TRBD1 as D (6 bases). V lost 3 bases and J 3 bases, leaving 17 bases between the germline ends. In germline, CDR1 is SQVTM, CDR2 ANQGSEA. This CDR3 region has 15 residues. CDR3 DNA: TGCAGCGTTGATAGGGACACCCCATCAAAAGAGACCCAGTACTTC. Translated, it gives CSVDRDTPSKETQYF.

This rearrangement joins TRBV30 to TRBJ2-7, with unresolved D. Per the germline V gene, CDR1 is GTSNPN and CDR2 is SVGIG (reference sequence). There are 12 residues in the CDR3. With 0 bases removed from V and 2 bases from J, the gap between germline ends came to 5 bases. Here the CDR3 reads CAWSVGTYEQYF. The CDR3 DNA follows: TGTGCCTGGAGTGTTGGGACCTACGAGCAGTACTTC.

The V gene is TRBV7-3, the J gene TRBJ2-3; 8 bases are a match to TRBD2. J was trimmed by 4 bases and V by 0 bases; bases with no gene match: 3. CDR1 is SGHTA and CDR2 is FQGTGA in the germline V gene. The CDR3 contains 15 residues. CDR3: CASSLTSGTADTQYF. The DNA for the CDR3 is TGTGCCAGCAGCTTAACTAGCGGGACGGCAGATACGCAGTATTTT.